This section outlines one T cell receptor beta chain sequence together with its context. This entry belongs to a study of blood T cell repertoires in COVID-19. As for the study in general: Whether acute or convalescent, the COVID-19 samples came from the United States, Italy and Spain. Sample material is recorded as cDNA or gDNA derived from T cells, B-cell-depleted T cells, or PBMCs.

V gave up 4 bases and J gave up 9 bases; unmatched junction bases: 8. The CDR3 is made up of 16 amino acids. Germline lookup yields CDR1 MGHRA and CDR2 YSYEKL. Authors' processing steps: Scientists estimated how many nucleated cells there were by amplifying reference gene primers. Measured with immunoSEQ multiplex PCR; TCRdb has only the in-frame clones, and not every one. The V and J calls and the clone size are those of that table, but D and trimming were determined from the DNA. The table includes 250,000 or so clones, about four fifths detected once. The sequence was collected from a woman in her thirties or forties who had recovered from COVID-19. The rearrangement joins TRBV4-1 to TRBJ2-1; TRBD2 aligns across 14 bases. Sequencing was performed on peripheral blood. The CDR3 DNA is TGCGCCAGCAGCCCCCGACTAGCGGGGGGGGACGGTGAGCAGTTCTTC. Translated: CASSPRLAGGDGEQFF.